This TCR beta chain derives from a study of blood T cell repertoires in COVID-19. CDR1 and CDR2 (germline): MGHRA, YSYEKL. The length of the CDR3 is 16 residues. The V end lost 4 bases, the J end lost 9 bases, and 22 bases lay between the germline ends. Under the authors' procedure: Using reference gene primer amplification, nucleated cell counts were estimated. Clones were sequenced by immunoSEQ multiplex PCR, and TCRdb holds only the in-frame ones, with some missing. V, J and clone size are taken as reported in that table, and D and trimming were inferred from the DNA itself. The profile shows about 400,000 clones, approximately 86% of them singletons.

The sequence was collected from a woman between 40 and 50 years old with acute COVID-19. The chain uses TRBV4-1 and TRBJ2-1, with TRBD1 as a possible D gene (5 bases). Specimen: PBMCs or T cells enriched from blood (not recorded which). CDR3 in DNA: TGCGCCAGCAGCCGAAAGGACATGGGGATATCCGGTGAGCAGTTCTTC. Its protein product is CASSRKDMGISGEQFF.